This TCR beta chain was captured in a study of cytomegalovirus exposure and HLA in healthy donors. CDR1 is MNHEY and CDR2 is SVGAGI in the germline V gene. The length of the CDR3 is 13 residues. V dropped 6 bases and J dropped 8; count of bases not matched to a gene: 7. Libraries were prepared by immunoSEQ multiplex PCR; TCRdb keeps only in-frame clonotypes and omits some of them. The table records 150,000 to 200,000 clones, approximately 86% of them present only once. The chain has TRBV6-5 and TRBJ1-1; 9 bases map to TRBD1. This TCR derives from a woman aged 18-29 years in good health and CMV-seronegative. Specimen: PBMCs. CDR3 sequence (DNA): TGTGCCAGCAGCCGTCCGGGACAGGGCGAAGCTTTCTTT. Translation: CASSRPGQGEAFF.